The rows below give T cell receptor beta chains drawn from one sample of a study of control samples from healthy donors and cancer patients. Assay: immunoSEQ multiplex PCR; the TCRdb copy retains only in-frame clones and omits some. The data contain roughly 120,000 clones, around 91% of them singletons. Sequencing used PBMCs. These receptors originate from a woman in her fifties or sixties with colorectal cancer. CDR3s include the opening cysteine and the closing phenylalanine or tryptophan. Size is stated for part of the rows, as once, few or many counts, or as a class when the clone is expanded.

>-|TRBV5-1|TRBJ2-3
CASSLGTGPDTQYF
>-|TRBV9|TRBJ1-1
CASSTLQGAGTEAFF
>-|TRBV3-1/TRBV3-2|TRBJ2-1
CASRPPGVTYNEQFF
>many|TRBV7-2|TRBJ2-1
CASSPSAGRGARGNEQFF
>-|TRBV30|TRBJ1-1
CAWSGGVENTEAFF
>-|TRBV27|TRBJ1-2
CASSPQAIANYGYTF
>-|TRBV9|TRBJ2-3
CASSYLTGGSGDTQYF
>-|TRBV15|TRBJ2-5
CATTPGRTAPVETQYF
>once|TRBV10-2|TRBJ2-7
CATQPGQVSYEQYF
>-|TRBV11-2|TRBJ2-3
CASSPNGIRTDTQYF
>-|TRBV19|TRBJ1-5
CASSTGQRNQPQHF
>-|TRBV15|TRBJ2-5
CATSRGLSGGQETQYF
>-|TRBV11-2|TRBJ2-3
CASSLAGADTQYF
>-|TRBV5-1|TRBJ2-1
CASSLTSGSYNEQFF
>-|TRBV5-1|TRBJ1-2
CASSLAGQGDGYTF
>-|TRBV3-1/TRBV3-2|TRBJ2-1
CASTSGSWSYNEQFF
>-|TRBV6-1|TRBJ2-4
CASSDLGLENIQYF
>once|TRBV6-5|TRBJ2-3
CASRKGGSTDTQYF
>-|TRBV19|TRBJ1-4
CASSIRQGTNEKLFF
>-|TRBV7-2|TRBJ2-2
CASSLGQGTGELFF
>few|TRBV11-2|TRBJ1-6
CASSLDRNSPLHF
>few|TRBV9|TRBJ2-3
CASSPSLAGLAGRGADTQYF
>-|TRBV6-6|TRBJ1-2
CASSYGDRSYGYTF
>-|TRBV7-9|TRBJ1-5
CASSLEEQPQHF
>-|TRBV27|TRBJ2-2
CASRGLSVGGELFF
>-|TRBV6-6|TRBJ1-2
CASNGRTKAGDGYTF
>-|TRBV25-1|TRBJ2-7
CASSPRGASTYEQYF
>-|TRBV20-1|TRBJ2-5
CSAAGGETQYF
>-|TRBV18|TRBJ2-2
CASSPRPGANTGELFF
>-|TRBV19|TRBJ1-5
CASAGTGGNQPQHF
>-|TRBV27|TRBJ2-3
CASGVTGSTDTQYF
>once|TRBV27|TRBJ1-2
CASSLSAVPGFDGYTF
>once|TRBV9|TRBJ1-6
CASSVGANSPLHF
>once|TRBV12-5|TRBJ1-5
CASGPDLSNQPQHF
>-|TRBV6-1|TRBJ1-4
CASSDLLREKLFF
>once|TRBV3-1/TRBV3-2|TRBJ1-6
CASSQSWGQGHSPLHF
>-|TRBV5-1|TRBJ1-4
CASSLGTGGEDEKLFF
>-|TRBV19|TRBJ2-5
CASSSASGGQETQYF
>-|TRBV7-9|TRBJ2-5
CASFPPKAIETQYF
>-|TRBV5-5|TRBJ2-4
CASSPGWDIQYF
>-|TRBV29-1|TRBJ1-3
CSAAQGTGNTIYF
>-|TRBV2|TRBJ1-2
CASTRANYGYTF